The 8 T cell receptor beta chains below were found in one sample sequenced in a study of cytotoxic CD8 clonotypes in ibrutinib-treated CLL. TCRdb's table, derived via immunoSEQ multiplex PCR, lists solely in-frame clones and lacks some. The data show around 310,000 clones, roughly 85% seen once. The sample here was PBMCs, taken before ibrutinib treatment. The receptors derive from a human donor with chronic lymphocytic leukemia.

V usage is TRBV5-1 and J usage is TRBJ2-7; 8 positions agree with TRBD2. Germline V CDR1 and CDR2: SGHRS, YFSETQ. This CDR3 spans 15 amino acids. V shed 4 bases and J 2 bases; nucleotides not matched to a gene: 8. The CDR3 reads CASSPTGGRTYEQYF. CDR3 nucleotides: TGCGCCAGCAGCCCCACGGGGGGGCGGACCTACGAGCAGTACTTC.

The V gene is TRBV7-2, the J gene TRBJ2-7; D might be TRBD2 (5 bases). The V and J ends lost 0 bases and 1 base respectively, with 7 bases between them. The CDR3 loop spans 14 amino acids. Germline V gene lookup returns CDR1 SGHTA and CDR2 FQGNSA. CDR3 DNA sequence: TGTGCCAGCAGCTTAGCGGGAGTATCCTACGAGCAGTACTTC. It codes for CASSLAGVSYEQYF.

This rearrangement joins TRBV5-6 to TRBJ2-7; 8 nucleotides align to TRBD2. Per the germline V gene, CDR1 is SGHDT and CDR2 is YYEEEE. CDR3 length equals 16 residues. With V trimmed by 0 bases and J by 6 bases, 11 bases remained unmatched. This chain's CDR3 is CASSLAGTRSDLEQYF. CDR3 bases: TGTGCCAGCAGCTTGGCCGGGACTAGGTCTGACCTCGAGCAGTACTTC.

This sequence joins TRBV2 and TRBJ1-1; D not resolved. Germline V gene sequence: CDR1 SNHLY, CDR2 FYNNEI. Trimming removed 6 bases from V and 0 bases from J, with 11 bases in between. This CDR3 comprises 14 residues. The CDR3 region is CASRATGLNTEAFF. CDR3 in DNA: TGTGCCAGCAGAGCGACTGGTCTGAACACTGAAGCTTTCTTT.

This chain joins TRBV6-4 and TRBJ1-2; perhaps TRBD1 as D (5 bases). Looked up from germline, CDR1 is MRHNA and CDR2 is SNTAGT. V was shortened by 3 bases and J by 2 bases, with 10 bases between the two germline ends. This CDR3 spans 14 amino acids. The CDR3 sequence is CASSEASGNYGYTF. CDR3 in DNA: TGTGCCAGCAGTGAGGCGTCAGGGAACTATGGCTACACCTTC.

The chain links TRBV30 to TRBJ1-5, with 8 bases fitting TRBD1. V lost 3 bases, J lost 0 bases, and 4 bases stayed unmatched. CDR1 and CDR2 from the germline V gene are GTSNPN and SVGIG (reference sequence). This CDR3 has 15 residues. CDR3 residues: CAWSVGQASNQPQHF. Written as DNA, the CDR3 is TGTGCCTGGAGCGTGGGACAGGCTAGCAATCAGCCCCAGCATTTT.

V is TRBV7-9 and J is TRBJ1-5; D call uncertain. Trimming left V 1 base short and J 5 bases short, with 3 bases between. The length of the CDR3 is 12 residues. Germline values: CDR1 SEHNR, CDR2 FQNEAQ (reference sequence). CDR3: CASSLGYQPQHF. CDR3 nucleotides: TGTGCCAGCAGCTTAGGGTATCAGCCCCAGCATTTT.

This chain connects TRBV10-3 to TRBJ2-7; D unresolved. This CDR3 has 13 residues. V lost 0 bases, J lost 4 bases, and 7 bases lay in between. Germline V gene data show CDR1 as ENHRY and CDR2 as SYGVKD. DNA of the CDR3: TGTGCCATCAGTGAGTCGTTGCTTTACGAGCAGTACTTC. Encoded protein: CAISESLLYEQYF.